This TCR beta chain stems from a study of blood T cell repertoires in COVID-19. Study-level information: The origin of the acute and convalescent COVID-19 samples was the United States, Italy and Spain. PBMCs, B-cell-depleted T cells, or T cells provided the cDNA or gDNA that made up the material.

Two negative PCRs, clearance, or symptom resolution had been documented for recovered Cohort 3 donors. The V end was cut by 10 bases, the J end by 6 bases, with 19 bases between. The CDR3 spans 13 residues. CDR1 is WNHNN and CDR2 is SYGVQD in the germline V gene (reference sequence). Per the original data handling: Cell counts per sample came from amplifying reference gene primers. Repertoires were generated with immunoSEQ multiplex PCR, while TCRdb's copy carries only in-frame clones and drops some. For V, J and clone size, that table is used; D and trimming come from the DNA. Of hundreds of thousands of clones in the sample, under 90% were seen once.

The receptor's source is a man aged 30-40 years who had recovered from COVID-19. The gene calls are TRBV10-1 and TRBJ2-7; tentatively, D is TRBD1 (5 bases). Sequencing was done on a sample of PBMCs or T cells enriched from blood (not recorded which). CDR3 sequence reads: CATSQGVQREQYF. The CDR3 nucleotides are TGCGCCACCTCCCAAGGGGTGCAACGCGAGCAGTACTTC.